The 16 T cell receptor beta chains reported below all come from one sample, sequenced in a study of T cell repertoires in cytomegalovirus infection (dated by TCRdb to the late 2010s). The run used an Illumina HiSeq 1500. Using fastp at Q25 and MiXCR, TCRdb reprocessed the public reads and kept productive beta chains. Every CDR3 protein is listed once, alongside the most common genes and DNA of its rows. In all, the sample holds about 530,000 distinct CDR3 sequences, and approximately 26% of those were seen once. Roughly 13% of the sample is held by the ten biggest clonotypes. Sequencing used PBMCs. Every receptor here comes from a human donor in good health (CMV status not recorded). Some clones in this sample may be carry-over from other donors' samples.

The rearrangement uses TRBV5-4 and TRBJ1-1, with 12 bases aligning to TRBD1. Germline CDR1 is SGHNT and CDR2 is YYREEE (reference sequence). This CDR3 is 16 amino acids long. Trimming cost V 4 bases and J 4 bases; bases outside gene matches: 8. CDR3 nucleotide sequence: TGTGCCAGCAGCCCCGGGACAGGGGGCGCGAGCACTGAAGCTTTCTTT. This gives the protein CASSPGTGGASTEAFF.

CDR3 coding DNA: TGTGCCAGCTCACCCGGCCCGGGGGGCGAGCAGTACGTC. Its translation: CASSPGPGGEQYV. The rearrangement uses TRBV18 and TRBJ2-7, with TRBD2 matching 7 bases. The CDR3 runs 13 residues. J lost 6 bases, V lost 3 bases, and 5 bases had no gene match. In germline, CDR1 is KGHSH, CDR2 LQKENI.

This clonotype was recorded a few times. This chain uses TRBV11-3 with TRBJ2-3, with unresolved D. Trimming pared 5 bases from V and 6 bases from J, leaving 12 bases between. This CDR3 region has 13 residues. Germline CDR1 and CDR2: SGHNT and YENEEA. CDR3 amino acids: CASSPPFQDTQYF. CDR3 coding DNA: TGTGCCAGCAGCCCCCCCTTCCAGGATACGCAGTATTTT. The whole variable domain, remainder taken from reference TRBV11-3 and TRBJ2-3, is EAGVVQSPRYKIIEKKQPVAFWCNPISGHNTLYWYLQNLGQGPELLIRYENEEAVDDSQLPKDRFSAERLKGVDSTLKIQPAELGDSAVYLCASSPPFQDTQYFGPGTRLTVL.

The chain couples TRBV12-3 or TRBV12-4 to TRBJ1-6, with a weak D call TRBD1 (5 bases). The germline V and J ends were trimmed by 6 bases and 5 bases, with 17 bases remaining between them. CDR3 length: 16 amino acids. CDR3 residues: CASRLGLGQDNSPLHF. The CDR3 DNA is TGTGCCAGCAGGCTTGGATTGGGGCAGGATAATTCACCCCTCCACTTT.

This rearrangement joins TRBV6-6 to TRBJ2-1; D not resolved. The V gene's germline CDR1 is MNHNY and CDR2 SVGAGI (reference sequence). V was pared by 5 bases and J by 8 bases, with 13 bases between. The CDR3 covers 13 residues. The CDR3 DNA sequence: TGTGCCAGCAGTGGTGCAAAGGTCCATGAGCAGTTCTTC. Amino acid sequence: CASSGAKVHEQFF.

This rearrangement joins TRBV6-5 to TRBJ2-4, with 7 bases lining up with TRBD2. The trim removed 6 bases at V and 3 bases at J, leaving 14 bases unmatched. Germline-derived CDR1 and CDR2 are MNHEY and SVGAGI. CDR3 size: 17 residues. The chain's CDR3 is CASSPFGGDGGKNIQYF. CDR3 DNA sequence: TGTGCCAGCAGCCCATTTGGGGGGGATGGCGGCAAAAACATTCAGTACTTC.

The chain employs TRBV28 and TRBJ2-3, with no clear D. Germline CDR1 reads MDHEN; CDR2 reads SYDVKM. V lost 6 bases, J lost 2 bases, and 9 bases lay in between. This CDR3 is built from 13 residues. The chain's CDR3 is CASRNQVTDTQYF. The CDR3 DNA sequence: TGTGCCAGCAGGAATCAGGTCACAGATACGCAGTATTTT.

This clonotype came up a few times. The genes are TRBV19 and TRBJ2-7, with TRBD2 as a possible D gene (6 bases). Germline V gene data show CDR1 as LNHDA and CDR2 as SQIVND (reference sequence). The CDR3 covers 14 residues. V lost 5 bases to trimming and J lost 2 bases, with 13 bases between them. The CDR3 sequence is CASSVSGATYEQYF. CDR3 DNA: TGTGCCAGTAGTGTTAGCGGAGCCACCTACGAGCAGTACTTC.

This clonotype was counted a single time. The chain has TRBV19 and TRBJ2-7, with 8 nucleotides matching TRBD2. The CDR3 runs 12 residues. The germline gives CDR1 LNHDA, CDR2 SQIVND (reference sequence). Trimming removed 9 bases from V and 5 bases from J; junction bases left unmatched: 6. CDR3 region: CASRREGHEQYF. Here the CDR3 DNA reads TGTGCCAGCCGCCGGGAGGGCCACGAGCAGTACTTC.

This clonotype showed up many times. The V call is TRBV12-5, the J call TRBJ2-5, with 7 bases lining up with TRBD1. Germline trimming cut 4 bases from V and 1 base from J; bases unmatched to any gene: 12. The CDR3 runs 17 residues. Germline V gives CDR1 LGHNT, CDR2 FRNRAP. The CDR3 sequence is CASGSPAWTGGQETQYF. The CDR3 bases are TGTGCTAGTGGTTCGCCAGCATGGACAGGAGGCCAAGAGACCCAGTACTTC. Filled out from reference TRBV12-5 and TRBJ2-5, the complete variable domain reads DARVTQTPRHKVTEMGQEVTMRCQPILGHNTVFWYRQTMMQGLELLAYFRNRAPLDDSGMPKDRFSAEMPDATLATLKIQPSEPRDSAVYFCASGSPAWTGGQETQYFGPGTRLLVL.

Many counts were recorded for this clonotype. The V call is TRBV7-2, the J call TRBJ1-1, with 7 bases fitting TRBD1. The V and J ends lost 6 bases and 2 bases, in that order; junction bases with no gene match: 9. This CDR3 comprises 15 residues. Germline V lookup: CDR1 SGHTA, CDR2 FQGNSA. CDR3 protein: CASRLRDSLNTEAFF. The CDR3 bases are TGTGCCAGCAGGCTAAGGGACAGCCTAAACACTGAAGCTTTCTTT. The complete variable domain, with remaining parts taken from reference TRBV7-2 and TRBJ1-1, reads GAGVSQSPSNKVTEKGKDVELRCDPISGHTALYWYRQSLGQGLEFLIYFQGNSAPDKSGLPSDRFSAERTGGSVSTLTIQRTQQEDSAVYLCASRLRDSLNTEAFFGQGTRLTVV.

This rearrangement joins TRBV7-2 to TRBJ2-1; 7 positions agree with TRBD2. After removal of 5 bases from V and 7 bases from J, the junction contained 14 bases not matched to a gene. The V gene's germline CDR1 is SGHTA and CDR2 FQGNSA. The CDR3 runs 16 residues. CDR3 coding DNA: TGTGCCAGCAGCCCCTTTTCTAGCGGAGGAGAGAATGAGCAGTTCTTC. Protein: CASSPFSSGGENEQFF.

With respect to this clonotype: This CDR3 is missing its conserved last phenylalanine or tryptophan, likely due to a read error. The chain recombines TRBV30 with TRBJ2-4, with D perhaps TRBD1 (5 bases). Trimming stripped 3 bases from V and 5 bases from J, with 8 bases between. The length of the CDR3 is 12 residues. CDR1 and CDR2 from the germline V gene are GTSNPN and SVGIG (reference sequence). This chain's CDR3 is CAWSVRENIQYL. Here the CDR3 DNA reads TGTGCCTGGAGCGTCAGGGAAAACATTCAGTACCTC.

This clonotype was detected a few times. This chain uses TRBV5-5 with TRBJ1-5; TRBD1 matches 8 bases. The CDR3 has 18 amino acids. V trimming: 4 bases; J trimming: 0 bases; junction bases outside the gene matches: 12. CDR1 is SGHKS, CDR2 YYEKEE, per germline (reference sequence). CDR3: CASSAGQGDGFSNQPQHF. In nucleotides, the CDR3 is TGTGCCAGCAGCGCCGGACAGGGCGACGGTTTTAGCAATCAGCCCCAGCATTTT.

In this sample, this clonotype turned up a few times. The J gene is TRBJ2-7, the V gene TRBV23-1; 9 bases agree with TRBD1. TRBV23-1 is noted as an ORF with a role that remains uncertain. With V trimmed by 6 bases and J by 2 bases, 17 bases remained unmatched. This CDR3 is built from 18 residues. CDR3: CASSPRLPTGGVTYEQYV. The CDR3 DNA reads TGCGCCAGCAGCCCCCGATTACCTACAGGGGGCGTCACCTACGAGCAGTACGTC.

The V call is TRBV3-1, the J call TRBJ2-7; the D gene is possibly TRBD1 (5 bases). V gave up 5 bases and J gave up 1 base, with 12 bases separating them. CDR3 size: 14 residues. Per germline, CDR1 LGHDT and CDR2 YNNKEL (reference sequence). CDR3: CASSYQGVSYEQYF. The CDR3 DNA is TGTGCCAGCAGCTACCAAGGGGTATCCTACGAGCAGTACTTC.